This TCR beta chain appears in the sequencing data of a study of CD8+CD57+ T cells in acquired aplastic anemia. Investigators profiled TCR beta VDJ and CDR3 from genomic DNA template. TCRdb reanalysed the reads using MiXCR and keeps one entry per CDR3 protein. The table has about 170,000 distinct CDR3 sequences, around half seen once. Study-level findings and limits: The same twenty-nine CD8+ CDR3 sequences occurred in patients and in controls.

To note about this clonotype: Antigen unknown.

Patients included in sequencing had previously demonstrated CD8+CD57+ cell expansion by flow cytometry. Sequencing was done on a sample of sorted CD4+, CD8+, or CD8+CD57+ T cells (not recorded which) from PBMCs. This clonotype was obtained from a human donor with aplastic anemia.

The CDR3 here is CASSLASALAGNEQFF. CDR3 sequence (DNA): TGCGCCAGCAGCTTGGCCAGCGCCTTGGCTGGCAATGAGCAGTTCTTC. V and J are TRBV5-1 and TRBJ2-1; no firm D call. Germline V gives CDR1 SGHRS, CDR2 YFSETQ. Deletions cut 0 bases from V and 6 bases from J, with 16 bases between. CDR3 size: 16 residues. The full variable domain, with the rest looked up from reference TRBV5-1 and TRBJ2-1, is KAGVTQTPRYLIKTRGQQVTLSCSPISGHRSVSWYQQTPGQGLQFLFEYFSETQRNKGNFPGRFSGRQFSNSRSEMNVSTLELGDSALYLCASSLASALAGNEQFFGPGTRLTVL.